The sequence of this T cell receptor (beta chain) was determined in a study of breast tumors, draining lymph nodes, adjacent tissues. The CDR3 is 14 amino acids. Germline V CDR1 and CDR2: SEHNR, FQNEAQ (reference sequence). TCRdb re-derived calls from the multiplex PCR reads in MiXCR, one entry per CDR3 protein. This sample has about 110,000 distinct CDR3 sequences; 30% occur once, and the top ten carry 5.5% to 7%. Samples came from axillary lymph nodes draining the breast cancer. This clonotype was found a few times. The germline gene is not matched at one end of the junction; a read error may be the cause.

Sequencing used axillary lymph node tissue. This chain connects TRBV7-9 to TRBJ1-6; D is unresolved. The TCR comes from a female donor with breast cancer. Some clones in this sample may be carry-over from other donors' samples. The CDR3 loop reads CASSLARKEAPPHF. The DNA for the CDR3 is TGTGCCAGCAGCTTAGCGCGTAAGGAAGCCCCCCCCCACTTT. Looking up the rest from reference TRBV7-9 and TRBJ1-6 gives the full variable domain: DTGVSQNPRHKITKRGQNVTFRCDPISEHNRLYWYRQTLGQGPEFLTYFQNEAQLEKSRLLSDRFSAERPKGSFSTLEIQRTEQGDSAMYLCASSLARKEAPPHFGNGTRLTVT.